These 14 T cell receptor beta chains originate from one sample sequenced in a study of T cells in localized non-small cell lung cancer. Generated by immunoSEQ multiplex PCR, the TCRdb table keeps only in-frame clones and is missing some. This sample yields roughly 26,000 clones, of which more than 85% are seen a single time; roughly 4.1% belongs to the top ten. The source material was peripheral blood, sampled before any cancer treatment. These receptors were taken from a female donor older than 55 with stage II squamous cell lung carcinoma.

CDR3 protein: CASSLSRGGNYGYTF. The CDR3 DNA follows: TGTGCCAGCAGCTTATCGAGGGGTGGCAACTATGGCTACACCTTC. The V and J genes are TRBV7-2 and TRBJ1-2; D may be TRBD1 (5 bases). V was trimmed by 2 bases and J by 2 bases, leaving 12 bases between them. Per the germline V gene, CDR1 is SGHTA and CDR2 is FQGNSA. CDR3 size: 15 residues.

V and J are TRBV7-3 and TRBJ1-3; D is uncertain. The germline V gene has CDR1 SGHTA and CDR2 FQGTGA. This CDR3 contains 15 residues. V was shortened by 5 bases and J by 6 bases, with 17 bases between the two germline ends. This chain's CDR3 is CASSPLQRSVNTIYF. The CDR3, as DNA: TGTGCCAGCAGCCCCCTACAGCGAAGCGTAAACACCATATATTTT.

The V and J genes are TRBV5-4 and TRBJ2-2; 11 bases are shared with TRBD1. The CDR3 has 15 amino acids. Trimming removed 4 bases from V and 5 bases from J; junction bases left unmatched: 4. Germline V lookup: CDR1 SGHNT, CDR2 YYREEE (reference sequence). CDR3 region: CASSPGQGVTGELFF. CDR3 nucleotides: TGTGCCAGCAGCCCGGGACAGGGGGTAACCGGGGAGCTGTTTTTT.

The gene calls are TRBV27 and TRBJ2-1, with D tentatively TRBD2 (5 bases). The ends were cut back, 5 bases at V and 15 bases at J, with 17 bases in the middle. This CDR3 is built from 12 residues. Germline V gene lookup returns CDR1 MNHEY and CDR2 SMNVEV (reference sequence). The CDR3 protein is CASSGGLSVPFF. The CDR3 nucleotides are TGTGCCAGCAGTGGAGGTCTATCGGTACCGTTCTTC.

The rearrangement links TRBV29-1 to TRBJ2-5, with 10 bases that match TRBD1. The CDR3 is 15 amino acids. The trim removed 7 bases at V and 5 bases at J, leaving 13 bases unmatched. Germline V gene data show CDR1 as SQVTM and CDR2 as ANQGSEA. The CDR3 here is CSADKWDRGWETQYF. DNA of the CDR3: TGCAGCGCAGACAAGTGGGACAGGGGTTGGGAGACCCAGTACTTC.

The chain employs TRBV19 and TRBJ2-5; 8 bases match TRBD1. Germline CDR1 is LNHDA and CDR2 is SQIVND (reference sequence). This CDR3 is built from 14 residues. The V and J ends lost 3 bases and 5 bases, in that order; junction bases with no gene match: 5. CDR3 sequence (DNA): TGTGCCAGTAGTATTGGGACAGGAGGCGAGACCCAGTACTTC. This encodes CASSIGTGGETQYF.

The genes are TRBV6-1 and TRBJ1-2, with 7 bases aligning to TRBD1. CDR3 length equals 15 residues. Germline V lookup: CDR1 MNHNS, CDR2 SASEGT. With V trimmed by 0 bases and J by 2 bases, 3 bases remained unmatched. The CDR3 sequence is CASSEAWTGNYGYTF. DNA of the CDR3: TGTGCCAGCAGTGAAGCCTGGACAGGAAACTATGGCTACACCTTC.

The CDR3 sequence: CASSVDGMDHNEQFF. The CDR3 DNA reads as TGTGCCAGCAGCGTAGACGGCATGGATCACAATGAGCAGTTCTTC. This chain connects TRBV5-4 to TRBJ2-1; D not certain. Trimming removed 4 bases at V and 5 bases at J, with 16 bases between. Germline CDR1 SGHNT, CDR2 YYREEE (reference sequence). This CDR3 comprises 15 residues.

V gene TRBV19 combines with J gene TRBJ2-7; 7 bases line up with TRBD1. There are 16 residues in the CDR3. Losses at the gene ends were 1 base for V and 7 bases for J; bases not matched to a gene: 13. Germline CDR1 LNHDA, CDR2 SQIVND (reference sequence). CDR3 sequence: CASSIGAGGYLLEQYF. The CDR3 bases are TGTGCCAGTAGTATAGGGGCAGGGGGATACCTTCTAGAGCAGTACTTC.

This clone was counted a single time. The chain couples TRBV19 to TRBJ1-1; possibly TRBD1 for D (5 bases). Trimming cost V 3 bases and J 3 bases, with 14 bases left between them. Germline V lookup: CDR1 LNHDA, CDR2 SQIVND (reference sequence). CDR3 size: 15 residues. CDR3 region: CASSIRAREHTEAFF. In DNA form, the CDR3 reads TGTGCCAGTAGTATCAGGGCTAGGGAACACACTGAAGCTTTCTTT.

The gene calls are TRBV29-1 and TRBJ2-1, with 10 positions matching TRBD2. Germline V gives CDR1 SQVTM, CDR2 ANQGSEA. The CDR3 has 18 residues. The V segment lost 5 bases and the J segment 1 base; nucleotides outside the gene matches: 14. The chain's CDR3 is CSVYSTFSGRQSYNEQFF. The CDR3 bases are TGCAGCGTTTATAGTACCTTTAGCGGGAGGCAGTCCTACAATGAGCAGTTCTTC.

This chain joins TRBV7-9 and TRBJ1-4; a weak D match, TRBD1 (5 bases). V was trimmed by 5 bases and J by 8 bases, leaving 15 bases between them. Germline CDR1 reads SEHNR; CDR2 reads FQNEAQ (reference sequence). The CDR3 is made up of 14 amino acids. CDR3 sequence reads: CASSPRVASEKLFF. The CDR3 DNA reads TGTGCCAGCAGCCCCAGGGTAGCAAGCGAAAAACTGTTTTTT.

V gene TRBV6-5 combines with J gene TRBJ2-5, with no clear D. Germline CDR1 and CDR2: MNHEY and SVGAGI. The CDR3 extends over 11 amino acids. The V end was cut by 6 bases, the J end by 4 bases, with 6 bases between. CDR3 in amino acids: CASRAGETQYF. The CDR3 coding sequence is TGTGCCAGCAGGGCCGGAGAGACCCAGTACTTC.

The chain joins TRBV30 to TRBJ1-2; D is ambiguous. Trimming removed 4 bases from V and 0 bases from J, with 15 bases in between. The CDR3 extends over 15 amino acids. The V gene's germline CDR1 is GTSNPN and CDR2 SVGIG (reference sequence). CDR3 nucleotides: TGTGCCTGGACTCGTACGCCGGGAGCTAACTATGGCTACACCTTC. This encodes CAWTRTPGANYGYTF.